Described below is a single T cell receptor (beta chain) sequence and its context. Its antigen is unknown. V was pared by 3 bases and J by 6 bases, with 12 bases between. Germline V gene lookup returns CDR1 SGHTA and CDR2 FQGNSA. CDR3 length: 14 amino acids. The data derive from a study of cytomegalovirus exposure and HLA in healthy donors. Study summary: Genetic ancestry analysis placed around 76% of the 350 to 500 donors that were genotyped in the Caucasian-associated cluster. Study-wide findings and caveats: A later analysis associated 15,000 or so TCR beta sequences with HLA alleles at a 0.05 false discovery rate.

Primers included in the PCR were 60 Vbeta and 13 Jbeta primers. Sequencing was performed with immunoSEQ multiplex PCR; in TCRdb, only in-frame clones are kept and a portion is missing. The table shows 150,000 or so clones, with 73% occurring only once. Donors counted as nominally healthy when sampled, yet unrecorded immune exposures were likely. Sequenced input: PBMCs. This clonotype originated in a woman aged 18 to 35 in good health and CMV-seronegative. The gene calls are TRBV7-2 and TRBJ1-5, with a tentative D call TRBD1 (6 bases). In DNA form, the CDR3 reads TGTGCCAGCAGCTTTGGGACAATTAGTCAGCCCCAGCATTTT. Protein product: CASSFGTISQPQHF.